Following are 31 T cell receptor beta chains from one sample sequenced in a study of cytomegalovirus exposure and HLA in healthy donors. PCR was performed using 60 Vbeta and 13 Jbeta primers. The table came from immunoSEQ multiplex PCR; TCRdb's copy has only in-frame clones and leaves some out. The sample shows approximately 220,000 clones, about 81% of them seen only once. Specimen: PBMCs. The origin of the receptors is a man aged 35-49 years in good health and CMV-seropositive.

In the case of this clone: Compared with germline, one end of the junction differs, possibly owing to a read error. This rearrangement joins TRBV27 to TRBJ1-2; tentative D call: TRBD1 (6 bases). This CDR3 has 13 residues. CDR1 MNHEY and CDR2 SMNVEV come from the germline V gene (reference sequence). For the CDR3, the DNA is TGTGCCAGCAGTTTAACAGGGACCCTCGACATATCCTTC. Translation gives CASSLTGTLDISF.

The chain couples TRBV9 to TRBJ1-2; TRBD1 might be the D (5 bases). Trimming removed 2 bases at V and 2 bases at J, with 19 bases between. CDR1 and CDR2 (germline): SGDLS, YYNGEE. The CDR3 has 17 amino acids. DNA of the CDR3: TGTGCCAGCAGCGTTTCCACCGTTCTTGACAGCAACTATGGCTACACCTTC. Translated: CASSVSTVLDSNYGYTF.

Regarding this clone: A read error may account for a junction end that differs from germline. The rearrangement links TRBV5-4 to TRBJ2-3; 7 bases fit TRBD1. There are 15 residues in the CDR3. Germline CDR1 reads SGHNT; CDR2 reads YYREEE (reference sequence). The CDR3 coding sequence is TGTGCCAGCAGATTGGTAGGGGGCCGGACAGATACGCAGTATTTT. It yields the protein CASRLVGGRTDTQYF.

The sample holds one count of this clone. The CDR3 spells CASRREASGLFYEQYF. The CDR3 bases are TGTGCCAGCAGACGAGAAGCTAGCGGACTGTTCTACGAGCAGTACTTC. The chain carries TRBV27 and TRBJ2-7, with 7 bases matching TRBD2. After removal of 6 bases from V and 3 bases from J, the junction contained 14 bases not matched to a gene. From germline, CDR1 is MNHEY and CDR2 SMNVEV (reference sequence). This CDR3 is 16 amino acids long.

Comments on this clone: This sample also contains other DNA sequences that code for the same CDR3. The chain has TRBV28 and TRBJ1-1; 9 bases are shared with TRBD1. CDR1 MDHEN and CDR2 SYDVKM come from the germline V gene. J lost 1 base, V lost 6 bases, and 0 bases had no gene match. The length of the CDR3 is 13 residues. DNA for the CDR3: TGTGCCAGCAGGGGACAGGGGAACACTGAAGCTTTCTTT. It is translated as CASRGQGNTEAFF.

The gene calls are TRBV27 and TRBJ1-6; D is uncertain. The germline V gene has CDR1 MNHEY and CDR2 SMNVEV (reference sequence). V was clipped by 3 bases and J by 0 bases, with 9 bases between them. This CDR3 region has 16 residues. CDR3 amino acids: CASSFSVYSYNSPLHF. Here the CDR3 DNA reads TGTGCCAGCAGTTTTTCGGTCTACTCCTATAATTCACCCCTCCACTTT.

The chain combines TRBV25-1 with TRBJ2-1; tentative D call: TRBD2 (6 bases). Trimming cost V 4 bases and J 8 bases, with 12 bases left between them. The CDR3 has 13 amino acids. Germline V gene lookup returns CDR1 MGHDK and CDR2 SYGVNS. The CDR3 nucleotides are TGTGCCAGCAGTGGACTAGGTTACGATGAGCAGTTCTTC. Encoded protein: CASSGLGYDEQFF. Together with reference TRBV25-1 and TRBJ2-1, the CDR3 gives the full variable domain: EADIYQTPRYLVIGTGKKITLECSQTMGHDKMYWYQQDPGMELHLIHYSYGVNSTEKGDLSSESTVSRIRTEHFPLTLESARPSHTSQYLCASSGLGYDEQFFGPGTRLTVL.

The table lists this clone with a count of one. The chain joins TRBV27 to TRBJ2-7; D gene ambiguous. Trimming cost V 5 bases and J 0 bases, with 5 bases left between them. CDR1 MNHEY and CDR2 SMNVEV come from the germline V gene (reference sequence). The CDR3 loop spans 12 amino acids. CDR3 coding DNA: TGTGCCAGCAGTCCCAGCTCCTACGAGCAGTACTTC. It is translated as CASSPSSYEQYF.

CDR3 sequence (DNA): TGTGCCAGCTCACCACAGGGAGTGGGCTTCATGAACACTGAAGCTTTCTTT. Translating it yields CASSPQGVGFMNTEAFF. The rearrangement uses TRBV18 and TRBJ1-1; D gene ambiguous. The CDR3 has 17 amino acids. CDR1 and CDR2 (germline): KGHSH, LQKENI. Trimming took 1 base from V and 0 from J, leaving 15 bases between them.

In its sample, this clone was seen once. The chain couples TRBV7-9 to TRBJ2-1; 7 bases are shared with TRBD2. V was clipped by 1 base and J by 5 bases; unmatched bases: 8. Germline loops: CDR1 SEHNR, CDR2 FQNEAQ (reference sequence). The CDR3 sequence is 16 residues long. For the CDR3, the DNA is TGTGCCAGCAGCTTAGGTCCGGGACTACCTAACAATGAGCAGTTCTTC. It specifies CASSLGPGLPNNEQFF.

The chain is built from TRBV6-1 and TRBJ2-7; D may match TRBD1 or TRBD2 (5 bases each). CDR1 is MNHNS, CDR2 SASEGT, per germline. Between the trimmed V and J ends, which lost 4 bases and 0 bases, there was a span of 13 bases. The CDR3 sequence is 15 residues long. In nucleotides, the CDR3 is TGTGCCAGCAGTGCTAGGGGTACTAGCTCCTACGAGCAGTACGTC. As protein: CASSARGTSSYEQYV.

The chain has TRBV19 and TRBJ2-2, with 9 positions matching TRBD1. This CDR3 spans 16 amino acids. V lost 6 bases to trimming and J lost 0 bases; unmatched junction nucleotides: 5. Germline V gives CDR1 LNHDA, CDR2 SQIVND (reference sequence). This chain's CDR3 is CASSEGTGSNTGELFF. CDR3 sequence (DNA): TGTGCCAGTAGCGAGGGGACAGGGTCGAACACCGGGGAGCTGTTTTTT.

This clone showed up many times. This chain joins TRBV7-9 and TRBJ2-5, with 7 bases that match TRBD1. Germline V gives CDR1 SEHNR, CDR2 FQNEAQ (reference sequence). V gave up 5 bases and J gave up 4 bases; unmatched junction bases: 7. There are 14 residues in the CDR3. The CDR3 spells CASSRQGLGETQYF. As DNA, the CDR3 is TGTGCCAGCAGCCGACAGGGCCTGGGAGAGACCCAGTACTTC. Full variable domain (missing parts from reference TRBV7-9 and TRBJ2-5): DTGVSQNPRHKITKRGQNVTFRCDPISEHNRLYWYRQTLGQGPEFLTYFQNEAQLEKSRLLSDRFSAERPKGSFSTLEIQRTEQGDSAMYLCASSRQGLGETQYFGPGTRLLVL.

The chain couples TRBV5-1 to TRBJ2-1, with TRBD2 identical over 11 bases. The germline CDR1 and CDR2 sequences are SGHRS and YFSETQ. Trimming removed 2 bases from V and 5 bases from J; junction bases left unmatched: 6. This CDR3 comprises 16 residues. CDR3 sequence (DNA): TGCGCCAGCAGCTTCCCAGGGACTAGCGGAAACAATGAGCAGTTCTTC. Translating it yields CASSFPGTSGNNEQFF.

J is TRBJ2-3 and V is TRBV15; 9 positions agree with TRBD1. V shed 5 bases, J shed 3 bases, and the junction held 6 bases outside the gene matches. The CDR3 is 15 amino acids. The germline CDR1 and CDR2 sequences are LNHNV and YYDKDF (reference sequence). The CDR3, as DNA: TGTGCCACCAGCCTAGGGGACAGGGCTACAGATACGCAGTATTTT. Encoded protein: CATSLGDRATDTQYF.

The CDR3 DNA reads TGTGCCAGCAGAGGACGGGACAAGATATACAATGAGCAGTTCTTC. Translated, it gives CASRGRDKIYNEQFF. The V and J genes are TRBV2 and TRBJ2-1; perhaps TRBD1 as D (6 bases). This CDR3 is 15 amino acids long. The V gene's germline CDR1 is SNHLY and CDR2 FYNNEI. The ends were cut back, 6 bases at V and 4 bases at J, with 16 bases in the middle.

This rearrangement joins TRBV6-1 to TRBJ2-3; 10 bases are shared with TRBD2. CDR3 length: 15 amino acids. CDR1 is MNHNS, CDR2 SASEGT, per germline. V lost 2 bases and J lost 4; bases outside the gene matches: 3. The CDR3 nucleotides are TGTGCCAGCAGTGAAAGGGGACTAGCGCCAGATACGCAGTATTTT. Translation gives CASSERGLAPDTQYF.

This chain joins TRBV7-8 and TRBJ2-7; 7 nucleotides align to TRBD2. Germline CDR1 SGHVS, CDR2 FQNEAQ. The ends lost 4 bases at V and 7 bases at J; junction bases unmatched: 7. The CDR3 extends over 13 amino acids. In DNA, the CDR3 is TGTGCCAGCAGCTCGACTAGCTCGGGTGAGCAGTACGTC. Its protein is CASSSTSSGEQYV.

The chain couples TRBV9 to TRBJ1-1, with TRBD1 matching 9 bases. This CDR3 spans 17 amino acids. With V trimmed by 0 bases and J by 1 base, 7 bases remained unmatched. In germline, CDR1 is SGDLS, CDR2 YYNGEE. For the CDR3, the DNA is TGTGCCAGCAGCGTAGAGGGGACAGGGCCCCCGAACACTGAAGCTTTCTTT. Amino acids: CASSVEGTGPPNTEAFF.

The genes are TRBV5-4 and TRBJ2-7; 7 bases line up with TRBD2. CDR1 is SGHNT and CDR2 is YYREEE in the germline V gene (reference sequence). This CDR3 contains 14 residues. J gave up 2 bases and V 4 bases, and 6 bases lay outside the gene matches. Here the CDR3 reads CASSPGREAYEQYV. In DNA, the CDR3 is TGTGCCAGCAGCCCCGGACGGGAGGCCTACGAGCAGTACGTC.

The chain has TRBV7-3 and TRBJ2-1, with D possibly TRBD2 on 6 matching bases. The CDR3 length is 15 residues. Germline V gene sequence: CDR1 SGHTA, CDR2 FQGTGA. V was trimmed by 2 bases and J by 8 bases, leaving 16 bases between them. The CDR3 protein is CASSLDAGTGDEQFF. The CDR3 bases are TGTGCCAGCAGCTTAGACGCAGGGACGGGGGATGAGCAGTTCTTC.

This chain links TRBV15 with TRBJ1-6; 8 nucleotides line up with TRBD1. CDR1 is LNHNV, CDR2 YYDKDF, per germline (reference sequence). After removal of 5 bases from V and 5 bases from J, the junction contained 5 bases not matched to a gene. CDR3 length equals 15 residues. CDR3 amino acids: CATSFRQGNNSPLHF. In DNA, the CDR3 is TGTGCCACCAGCTTCCGACAGGGGAATAATTCACCCCTCCACTTT.

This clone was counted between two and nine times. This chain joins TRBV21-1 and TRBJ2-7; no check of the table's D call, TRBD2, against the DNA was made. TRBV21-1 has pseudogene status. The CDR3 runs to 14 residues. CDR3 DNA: TGTGCCACCCAGGGGCGGGAGGCCTCCTACGAGCAGTACTTC. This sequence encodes CATQGREASYEQYF.

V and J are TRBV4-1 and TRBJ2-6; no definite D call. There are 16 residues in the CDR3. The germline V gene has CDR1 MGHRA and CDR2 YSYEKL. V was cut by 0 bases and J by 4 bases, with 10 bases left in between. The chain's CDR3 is CASSQDLRSGANVLTF. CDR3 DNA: TGCGCCAGCAGCCAAGATCTGCGGTCCGGGGCCAACGTCCTGACTTTC.

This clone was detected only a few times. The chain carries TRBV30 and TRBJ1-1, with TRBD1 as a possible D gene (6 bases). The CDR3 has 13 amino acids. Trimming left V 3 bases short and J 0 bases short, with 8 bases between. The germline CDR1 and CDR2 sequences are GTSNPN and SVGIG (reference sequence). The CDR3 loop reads CAWRGQMNTEAFF. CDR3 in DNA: TGTGCCTGGAGAGGACAGATGAACACTGAAGCTTTCTTT.

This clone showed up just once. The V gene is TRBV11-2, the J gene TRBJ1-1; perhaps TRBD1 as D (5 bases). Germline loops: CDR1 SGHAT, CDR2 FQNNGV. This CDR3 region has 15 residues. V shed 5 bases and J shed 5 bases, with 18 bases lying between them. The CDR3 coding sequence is TGTGCCAGCAGCCTTACTCCCGGGGGGGGAACTGAAGCTTTCTTT. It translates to CASSLTPGGGTEAFF.

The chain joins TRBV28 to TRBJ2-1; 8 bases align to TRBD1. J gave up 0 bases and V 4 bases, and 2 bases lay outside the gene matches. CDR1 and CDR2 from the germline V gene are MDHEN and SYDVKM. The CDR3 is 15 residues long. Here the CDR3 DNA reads TGTGCCAGCAGTTACAGGGGGTCCTCCTACAATGAGCAGTTCTTC. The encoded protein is CASSYRGSSYNEQFF.

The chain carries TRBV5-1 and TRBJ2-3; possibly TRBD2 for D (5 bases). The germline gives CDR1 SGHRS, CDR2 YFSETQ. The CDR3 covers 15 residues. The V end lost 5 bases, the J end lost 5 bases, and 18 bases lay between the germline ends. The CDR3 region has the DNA TGCGCCAGCAGGGGCGGCGGGTTAGAAGGAGATACGCAGTATTTT. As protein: CASRGGGLEGDTQYF.

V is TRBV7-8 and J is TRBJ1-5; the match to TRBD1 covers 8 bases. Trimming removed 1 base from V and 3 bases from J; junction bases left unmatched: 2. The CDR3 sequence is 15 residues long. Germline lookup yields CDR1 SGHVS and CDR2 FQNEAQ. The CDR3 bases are TGTGCCAGCAGCTTAGGACAGGGGAACAATCAGCCCCAGCATTTT. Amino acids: CASSLGQGNNQPQHF.

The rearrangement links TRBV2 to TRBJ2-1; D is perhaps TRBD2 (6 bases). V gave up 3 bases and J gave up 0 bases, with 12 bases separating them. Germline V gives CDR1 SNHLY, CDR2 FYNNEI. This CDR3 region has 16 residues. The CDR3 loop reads CASSEGGPSSYNEQFF. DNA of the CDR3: TGTGCCAGCAGTGAGGGGGGACCGAGCTCCTACAATGAGCAGTTCTTC.

CDR3 coding DNA: TGTGCCAGCAGCTCTGACAGGGGATGGAACACCGGGGAGCTGTTTTTT. Translated: CASSSDRGWNTGELFF. V is TRBV9 and J is TRBJ2-2; 8 bases fit TRBD1. V lost 4 bases and J lost 1; bases outside the gene matches: 6. Germline loops: CDR1 SGDLS, CDR2 YYNGEE. This CDR3 has 16 amino acids.